The sequence of this TCR beta chain was determined in a study of CD8 T cells in ankylosing spondylitis. The study's findings and limits: Disease-associated clonotypes exhibited CD8+ identity and were relatively infrequent in peripheral blood. Several of the motif variants were reported before in synovial fluid and blood from reactive arthritis.

TCRdb redid the calling of the 5' RACE reads with MiXCR, one entry per CDR3 protein. The table has fewer than 200,000 distinct CDR3 sequences, approximately 18% seen once; the top ten hold approximately 4%. This CDR3 is 15 amino acids long. Trimming pared 5 bases from V and 0 bases from J, leaving 11 bases between. Germline CDR1 reads SGHVS; CDR2 reads FQNEAQ. This clonotype has a count of ten or more. Its antigen is not identified. The chain is built from TRBV7-8 and TRBJ1-5; a weak D match, TRBD1 (5 bases). The receptor was isolated from a male donor aged 5 to 29 with ankylosing spondylitis or in good health (not recorded which). The specimen sequenced was blood, either unsorted or a sorted T cell fraction (not recorded which). In DNA, the CDR3 is TGTGCCAGCAGCCCCCGACAGCATAGCAATCAGCCCCAGCATTTT. Protein product: CASSPRQHSNQPQHF.